Here is one T cell receptor beta chain with its context. As yet, its antigen is unknown. At one end the junction does not follow the germline gene, possibly because of a read error. These data belong to a study of tumor and adjacent non-tumor tissue in lung cancer. Study-level background: There were 12 adenocarcinoma, 2 squamous cell carcinoma and 1 small cell lung cancer cases.

RNA was extracted from bulk tissue without any cell sorting. Newly diagnosed lung cancer patients had thoracic surgery in China, August–late 2014, without prior chemotherapy. Regarding the study as a whole: Significantly higher TCR diversity was found in tumor than normal lung. Shorter survival was associated with higher TCR diversity in tumors.

The CDR3 contains 14 residues. The germline V gene encodes CDR1 WSHSY and CDR2 SAAADI. Three rounds of nested PCR, following a modified ARM-PCR protocol, produced the TCRbeta library. TCRdb re-analysed the multiplex PCR reads in MiXCR, keeping a single row per CDR3 protein. The sample yields about 120,000 distinct CDR3 sequences, approximately 66% seen once. Sequencing was performed on lung tumor tissue. The chain has TRBV10-2 and TRBJ2-7; D ambiguous. The sequence came from a young man with non-small cell lung cancer. The CDR3 reads CASSDVCGSYKQYF. The CDR3 region has the DNA TGCGCCAGCAGCGATGTCTGCGGTTCCTACAAGCAGTACTTC.